This T cell receptor beta chain emerged from a study of blood T cell repertoires in COVID-19. TCRdb keeps only in-frame clones here, not all; method: immunoSEQ multiplex PCR. The data hold tens of thousands of clones, with roughly 91% observed a single time. The CDR3 covers 11 residues. The ends lost 4 bases at V and 15 bases at J; junction bases unmatched: 6. Germline lookup yields CDR1 SEHNR and CDR2 FQNEAQ (reference sequence). This TCR was recovered from a man aged 65 to 79 with acute or convalescent COVID-19. This chain joins TRBV7-9 and TRBJ2-3, with 8 bases matching TRBD1. Sequencing was performed on peripheral blood. The CDR3 sequence is CASSSGTGLYF. Here the CDR3 DNA reads TGTGCCAGCAGCTCCGGGACAGGTCTATATTTT.